The present entry profiles one TCR beta chain with its context. The data belong to a study of blood T cell repertoires in COVID-19. Study as a whole: PBMCs, B-cell-depleted T cells, or T cells provided the cDNA or gDNA that made up the material.

CDR3 length: 13 residues. Germline V gives CDR1 MNHNS, CDR2 SASEGT. The V gene lost 1 base and the J gene lost 8 bases, with 9 bases spanning the gap. Individuals drawn from under 30 US areas were roughly 18 to 89 years old. Sequencing was performed with immunoSEQ multiplex PCR; in TCRdb, only in-frame clones are kept and a portion is missing. This sample carries roughly 290,000 clones, 90% of them seen once, and the ten largest clones take 1.7%. The V call is TRBV6-1, the J call TRBJ2-1; the D is unclear. The sample taken for sequencing was PBMCs or T cells enriched from blood (not recorded which). This sequence originates from a young woman with acute COVID-19. CDR3 region: CASSEDEIYEQFF. The CDR3 DNA reads as TGTGCCAGCAGTGAAGACGAGATCTATGAGCAGTTCTTC.